These 29 T cell receptor beta chains were all obtained from the same sample, sequenced in a study of blood T cell repertoires in COVID-19. Only in-frame clones appear in the TCRdb table, and some are missing; sequencing was by immunoSEQ multiplex PCR. Here the sample spans some 200,000 clones, approximately 82% being singletons. The sequenced sample consisted of peripheral blood. These receptors originate from a middle-aged woman with acute or convalescent COVID-19.

This sequence joins TRBV2 and TRBJ1-2; 7 nucleotides line up with TRBD1. CDR3 length: 15 amino acids. V lost 4 bases and J lost 4; bases outside the gene matches: 9. Germline-derived CDR1 and CDR2 are SNHLY and FYNNEI. The CDR3: CASSVETGFTYGYTF. In DNA form, the CDR3 reads TGTGCCAGCAGTGTAGAGACAGGGTTTACCTATGGCTACACCTTC.

V is TRBV7-6 and J is TRBJ2-2, with 7 bases fitting TRBD1. In germline, CDR1 is SGHVS, CDR2 FNYEAQ. V shed 6 bases and J 3 bases; nucleotides not matched to a gene: 4. The CDR3 consists of 14 residues. In DNA, the CDR3 is TGTGCCAGCAGTCGACAGGGTTACACCGGGGAGCTGTTTTTT. This translates into CASSRQGYTGELFF.

V gene TRBV6-5 combines with J gene TRBJ2-7; 10 nucleotides match TRBD2. CDR1 and CDR2 from the germline V gene are MNHEY and SVGAGI. This CDR3 comprises 15 residues. J gave up 0 bases and V 7 bases, and 6 bases lay outside the gene matches. The CDR3 sequence is CASIRTSGDSYEQYF. CDR3 nucleotide sequence: TGTGCCAGCATCAGAACTAGCGGGGACTCCTACGAGCAGTACTTC.

The chain employs TRBV30 and TRBJ2-7; TRBD2 agrees at 7 bases. Germline assignment: CDR1 GTSNPN and CDR2 SVGIG (reference sequence). The CDR3 contains 16 residues. V lost 0 bases and J lost 2; bases outside the gene matches: 10. DNA of the CDR3: TGTGCCTGGAGTGTACCCAGCGGGAAGAAAACCTACGAGCAGTACTTC. Translating it yields CAWSVPSGKKTYEQYF. The full variable domain, completed using reference TRBV30 and TRBJ2-7, is SQTIHQWPATLVQPVGSPLSLECTVEGTSNPNLYWYRQAAGRGLQLLFYSVGIGQISSEVPQNLSASRPQDRQFILSSKKLLLSDSGFYLCAWSVPSGKKTYEQYFGPGTRLTVT.

The V gene is TRBV5-1, the J gene TRBJ2-3, with 7 bases identical to TRBD2. The V gene end was trimmed by 1 base and the J gene end by 6 bases; junction bases not matched to a gene: 5. The CDR3 runs to 14 residues. Germline assignment: CDR1 SGHRS and CDR2 YFSETQ. The CDR3 here is CASSLSTAGDTQYF. For the CDR3, the DNA is TGCGCCAGCAGCTTGTCAACAGCGGGGGATACGCAGTATTTT.

This clone was counted between two and nine times. The V and J genes are TRBV7-2 and TRBJ1-1; TRBD1 might be the D (6 bases). Germline V gene lookup returns CDR1 SGHTA and CDR2 FQGNSA. The CDR3 contains 15 residues. Trimming shortened V by 1 base and J by 1 base, and 10 bases separated the two germline ends. CDR3 bases: TGTGCCAGCAGCTTAGAGCCGACAGGGAACACTGAAGCTTTCTTT. Amino acid sequence: CASSLEPTGNTEAFF.

The chain has TRBV7-2 and TRBJ2-3; TRBD1 might be the D (6 bases). This CDR3 has 16 residues. Germline loops: CDR1 SGHTA, CDR2 FQGNSA. V was cut by 5 bases and J by 3 bases, with 18 bases left in between. In DNA form, the CDR3 reads TGTGCCAGCAGCCTACTTTTTAGGGGGAGTACAGATACGCAGTATTTT. It specifies CASSLLFRGSTDTQYF.

This chain links TRBV29-1 with TRBJ2-1; D is perhaps TRBD2 (5 bases). Germline V gives CDR1 SQVTM, CDR2 ANQGSEA. The V end lost 1 base, the J end lost 3 bases, and 10 bases lay between the germline ends. This CDR3 spans 14 amino acids. The CDR3 DNA reads as TGCAGCGTTGAAGGGGTCGGACTCTACAATGAGCAGTTCTTC. Its translation is CSVEGVGLYNEQFF.

V gene TRBV27 combines with J gene TRBJ1-5; 7 bases are a match to TRBD1. Germline loops: CDR1 MNHEY, CDR2 SMNVEV (reference sequence). The CDR3 covers 17 residues. V lost 4 bases to trimming and J lost 0 bases; unmatched junction nucleotides: 9. CDR3 residues: CASSSNSGTDSNQPQHF. For the CDR3, the DNA is TGTGCCAGCAGTTCTAATTCCGGGACAGATAGCAATCAGCCCCAGCATTTT.

The genes are TRBV5-1 and TRBJ2-5; TRBD1 agrees at 7 bases. CDR3 length equals 15 residues. With 3 bases clipped from V and 4 bases from J, the junction kept 9 bases outside the gene matches. The germline CDR1 and CDR2 sequences are SGHRS and YFSETQ. CDR3 amino acids: CASSSSRQGGETQYF. DNA for the CDR3: TGCGCCAGCAGCTCGTCCCGACAGGGTGGAGAGACCCAGTACTTC.

This clone was found once. V and J are TRBV7-8 and TRBJ2-7, with 9 bases identical to TRBD2. J gave up 0 bases and V 0 bases, and 6 bases lay outside the gene matches. Germline-derived CDR1 and CDR2 are SGHVS and FQNEAQ. CDR3 length: 17 amino acids. CDR3 sequence (DNA): TGTGCCAGCAGCTTAGCCCGACTAGCGGAGAGCTCCTACGAGCAGTACTTC. Encoded protein: CASSLARLAESSYEQYF.

V gene TRBV21-1 combines with J gene TRBJ2-3; TRBD1 is the table's D call and was not checked against the DNA. TRBV21-1 is listed as a pseudogene. The CDR3 is 15 residues long. CDR3 sequence reads: CASSKVAGAIDTQYF. CDR3 nucleotide sequence: TGTGCCAGCAGCAAAGTGGCAGGGGCCATCGATACGCAGTATTTT.

This clone was counted only a few times. This chain joins TRBV20-1 and TRBJ2-7; no clear D. Germline loops: CDR1 DFQATT, CDR2 SNEGSKA (reference sequence). The CDR3 is made up of 11 amino acids. The germline V and J ends were trimmed by 3 bases and 6 bases, with 9 bases remaining between them. The CDR3 spells CSASDGREQYF. CDR3 bases: TGCAGTGCTAGTGATGGCCGCGAGCAGTACTTC.

The V and J genes are TRBV5-1 and TRBJ2-1; 10 nucleotides line up with TRBD2. Germline V gives CDR1 SGHRS, CDR2 YFSETQ. CDR3 length: 13 amino acids. The junction had 0 bases not matched to a gene; V was cut back by 5 bases and J by 4 bases. CDR3 in DNA: TGCGCCAGCAGGGGACTAGCGTACAATGAGCAGTTCTTC. Its protein product is CASRGLAYNEQFF.

V is TRBV5-5 and J is TRBJ2-2, with TRBD2 matching 16 bases. The junction had 7 bases not matched to a gene; V was cut back by 5 bases and J by 3 bases. CDR3 length: 18 amino acids. CDR1 is SGHKS, CDR2 YYEKEE, per germline (reference sequence). DNA of the CDR3: TGTGCCAGCAGTCATTCCGGGACTAGCGGGAGGGACACCGGGGAGCTGTTTTTT. Encoded protein: CASSHSGTSGRDTGELFF. Full variable domain (missing parts from reference TRBV5-5 and TRBJ2-2): DAGVTQSPTHLIKTRGQQVTLRCSPISGHKSVSWYQQVLGQGPQFIFQYYEKEERGRGNFPDRFSARQFPNYSSELNVNALLLGDSALYLCASSHSGTSGRDTGELFFGEGSRLTVL.

The chain combines TRBV19 with TRBJ2-3; 12 bases agree with TRBD2. The CDR3 covers 20 residues. Per germline, CDR1 LNHDA and CDR2 SQIVND (reference sequence). V was clipped by 3 bases and J by 1 base; unmatched bases: 14. This CDR3 reads CASSIGTSGFRGSRTDTQYF. The CDR3 bases are TGTGCCAGTAGTATCGGGACTAGCGGGTTCCGTGGCAGTCGCACAGATACGCAGTATTTT.

The chain's CDR3 is CASSYSLLAGRGSSEQYF. CDR3 nucleotide sequence: TGTGCCAGCAGTTACTCCCTTTTAGCGGGACGGGGTTCAAGTGAGCAGTACTTC. V is TRBV6-2 or TRBV6-3 and J is TRBJ2-7; 8 bases are a match to TRBD2. Germline V gene lookup returns CDR1 MNHEY and CDR2 SVGEGT. The V and J ends lost 0 bases and 7 bases, in that order; junction bases with no gene match: 17. This CDR3 is built from 18 residues.

The chain employs TRBV6-1 and TRBJ1-2, with a possible D match to TRBD1 (6 bases). This CDR3 comprises 12 residues. The germline CDR1 and CDR2 sequences are MNHNS and SASEGT. With 2 bases removed from V and 6 bases from J, the gap between germline ends came to 7 bases. The CDR3, as DNA: TGTGCCAGCAGTGAAACAGGGAATGGCTACACCTTC. Protein product: CASSETGNGYTF.

The chain recombines TRBV7-3 with TRBJ2-3; TRBD2 is a possible D gene (5 bases). With 0 bases removed from V and 5 bases from J, the gap between germline ends came to 12 bases. Germline CDR1 SGHTA, CDR2 FQGTGA. The CDR3 runs to 15 residues. The CDR3 bases are TGTGCCAGCAGCTTAACGTTAACGGGGAGAGATACGCAGTATTTT. Residues: CASSLTLTGRDTQYF.

The chain joins TRBV10-3 to TRBJ2-3, with a tentative D call TRBD2 (6 bases). The CDR3 has 14 residues. Germline loops: CDR1 ENHRY, CDR2 SYGVKD. With 7 bases removed from V and 6 bases from J, the gap between germline ends came to 17 bases. Here the CDR3 DNA reads TGTGCCATCACCGACGGGAGTGACAGTGATACGCAGTATTTT. Protein sequence: CAITDGSDSDTQYF.

The chain has TRBV6-2 or TRBV6-3 and TRBJ1-1; D is unresolved. The ends were cut back, 0 bases at V and 5 bases at J, with 7 bases in the middle. Germline-derived CDR1 and CDR2 are MNHEY and SVGEGT. This CDR3 comprises 13 residues. CDR3 protein: CASSYSRLTEAFF. The CDR3 DNA reads TGTGCCAGCAGTTACTCGAGGTTAACTGAAGCTTTCTTT.

V gene TRBV19 combines with J gene TRBJ1-4, with D possibly being TRBD1 (5 bases). The CDR3 has 14 residues. The V gene's germline CDR1 is LNHDA and CDR2 SQIVND (reference sequence). V shed 4 bases and J shed 8 bases, with 14 bases lying between them. CDR3 protein: CASSSPRVGEKLFF. The CDR3 nucleotides read TGTGCCAGTAGTAGCCCCAGGGTTGGAGAAAAACTGTTTTTT.

This chain uses TRBV28 with TRBJ2-5, with D possibly being TRBD2 (5 bases). The CDR3 runs 12 residues. Between the trimmed V and J ends, which lost 6 bases and 4 bases, there was a span of 9 bases. From germline, CDR1 is MDHEN and CDR2 SYDVKM. The CDR3 sequence is CASRVGRETQYF. The CDR3 bases are TGTGCCAGCAGGGTGGGGAGAGAGACCCAGTACTTC.

The CDR3 reads CASSYSGLAGPTSYEQYF. The CDR3 nucleotides read TGTGCCAGCAGTTACTCAGGGCTAGCGGGGCCAACCTCCTACGAGCAGTACTTC. This chain connects TRBV6-2 or TRBV6-3 to TRBJ2-7; 9 positions match TRBD2. CDR1 and CDR2 (germline): MNHEY, SVGEGT. Losses at the gene ends were 0 bases for V and 0 bases for J; bases not matched to a gene: 9. The length of the CDR3 is 18 residues.

The CDR3 spells CASSDGRDSRTLKYNEQFF. For the CDR3, the DNA is TGTGCCAGCAGTGACGGGAGGGACTCTAGGACCTTAAAGTACAATGAGCAGTTCTTC. The rearrangement joins TRBV6-4 to TRBJ2-1; 7 nucleotides agree with TRBD2. Trimming took 2 bases from V and 4 from J; bases not matched to a gene: 17. The germline V gene has CDR1 MRHNA and CDR2 SNTAGT. The CDR3 covers 19 residues.

V is TRBV28 and J is TRBJ1-6, with D possibly matching TRBD1 (5 bases). The germline gives CDR1 MDHEN, CDR2 SYDVKM. The V end was cut by 11 bases, the J end by 7 bases, with 12 bases between. This CDR3 spans 12 amino acids. The CDR3 sequence is CAGGVLNSPLHF. In nucleotides, the CDR3 is TGTGCCGGGGGGGTCTTGAATTCACCCCTCCACTTT.

As regards this clone: This sample also contains other DNA sequences that code for the same CDR3. The rearrangement uses TRBV15 and TRBJ2-7; TRBD1 might be the D (5 bases). Deletions cut 0 bases from V and 3 bases from J, with 9 bases between. The CDR3 contains 14 residues. Germline lookup yields CDR1 LNHNV and CDR2 YYDKDF (reference sequence). CDR3 nucleotide sequence: TGTGCCACCAGCAGAGATCGCCAGGGCTACGAGCAGTACTTC. Protein: CATSRDRQGYEQYF.

The chain has TRBV7-2 and TRBJ1-6, with 10 bases matching TRBD1. The germline V gene encodes CDR1 SGHTA and CDR2 FQGNSA. V dropped 5 bases and J dropped 11; count of bases not matched to a gene: 9. The length of the CDR3 is 15 residues. In DNA, the CDR3 is TGTGCCAGCAGCCCTAGGGGACAGGGGACAGCACCCCTCCACTTT. The encoded protein is CASSPRGQGTAPLHF.

The chain uses TRBV18 and TRBJ1-4; TRBD1 aligns across 9 bases. The CDR3 is made up of 15 amino acids. CDR1 is KGHSH and CDR2 is LQKENI in the germline V gene. The ends lost 6 bases at V and 8 bases at J; junction bases unmatched: 10. For the CDR3, the DNA is TGTGCCAGCTCGTCTTCCGGGACAGGGTTAGAAAAACTGTTTTTT. This sequence encodes CASSSSGTGLEKLFF.